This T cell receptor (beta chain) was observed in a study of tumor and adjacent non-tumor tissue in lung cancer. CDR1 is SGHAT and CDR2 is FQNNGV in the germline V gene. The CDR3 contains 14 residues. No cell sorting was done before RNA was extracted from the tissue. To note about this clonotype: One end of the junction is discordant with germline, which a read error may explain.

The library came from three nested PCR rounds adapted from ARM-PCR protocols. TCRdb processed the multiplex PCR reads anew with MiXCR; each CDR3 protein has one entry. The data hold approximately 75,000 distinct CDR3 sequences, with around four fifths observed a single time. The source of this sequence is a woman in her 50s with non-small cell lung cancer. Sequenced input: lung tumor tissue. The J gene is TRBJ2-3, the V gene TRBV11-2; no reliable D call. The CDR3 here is CASSFDLEADTQYF. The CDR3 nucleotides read TGTGCCAGTAGCTTTGATCTGGAAGCAGATACGCAGTATTTT. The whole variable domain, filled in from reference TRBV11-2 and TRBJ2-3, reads EAGVAQSPRYKIIEKRQSVAFWCNPISGHATLYWYQQILGQGPKLLIQFQNNGVVDDSQLPKDRFSAERLKGVDSTLKIQPAKLEDSAVYLCASSFDLEADTQYFGPGTRLTVL.